This T cell receptor beta chain is from a study of PD-1 blockade in classical Hodgkin lymphoma. Time point defined: newly diagnosed, previously untreated cHL patient sample. Magnetic negative selection of thawed PBMCs was the method by which CD4+ T cells were purified. This clone is medium-sized. Assay: immunoSEQ multiplex PCR; the TCRdb copy retains only in-frame clones and omits some. The table lists 18,000 or so clones, approximately 80% of them singletons, with approximately 1.2% in the top ten. Germline values: CDR1 LNHDA, CDR2 SQIVND (reference sequence). The CDR3 runs 15 residues. Trimming pared 3 bases from V and 9 bases from J, leaving 20 bases between.

The rearrangement joins TRBV19 to TRBJ1-1; unclear D gene. Sequenced sample: CD4+ T cells from blood. This receptor was taken from a human donor with classical Hodgkin lymphoma. CDR3 residues: CASSISSTPSPQAFF. Here the CDR3 DNA reads TGTGCCAGTAGTATCTCTTCGACACCCTCTCCCCAAGCTTTCTTT.